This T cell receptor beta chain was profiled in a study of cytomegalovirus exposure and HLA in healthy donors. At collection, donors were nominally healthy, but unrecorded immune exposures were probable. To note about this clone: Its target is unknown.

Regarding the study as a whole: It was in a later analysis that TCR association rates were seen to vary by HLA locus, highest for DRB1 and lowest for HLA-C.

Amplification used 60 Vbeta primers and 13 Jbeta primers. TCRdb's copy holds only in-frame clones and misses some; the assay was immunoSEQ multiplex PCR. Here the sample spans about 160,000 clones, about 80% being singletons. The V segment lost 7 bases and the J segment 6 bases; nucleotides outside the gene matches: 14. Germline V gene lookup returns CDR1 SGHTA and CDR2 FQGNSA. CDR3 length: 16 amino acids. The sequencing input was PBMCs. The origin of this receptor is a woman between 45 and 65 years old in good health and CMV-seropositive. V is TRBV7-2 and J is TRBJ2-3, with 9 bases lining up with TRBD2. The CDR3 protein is CASTQRRGSGSDTQYF. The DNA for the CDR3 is TGTGCCAGCACCCAGCGAAGAGGTAGCGGGAGCGATACGCAGTATTTT.